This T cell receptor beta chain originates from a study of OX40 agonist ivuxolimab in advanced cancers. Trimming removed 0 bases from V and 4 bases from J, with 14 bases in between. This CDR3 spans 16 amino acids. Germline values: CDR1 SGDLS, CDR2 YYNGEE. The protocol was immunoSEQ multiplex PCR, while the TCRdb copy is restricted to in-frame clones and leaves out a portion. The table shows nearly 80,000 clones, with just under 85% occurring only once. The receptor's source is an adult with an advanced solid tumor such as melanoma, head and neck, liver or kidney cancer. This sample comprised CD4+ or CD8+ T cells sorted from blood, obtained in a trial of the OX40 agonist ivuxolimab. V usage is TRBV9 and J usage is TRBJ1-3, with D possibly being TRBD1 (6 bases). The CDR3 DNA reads TGTGCCAGCAGCGTAGATAACAGGGCGATGGGAAACACCATATATTTT. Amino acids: CASSVDNRAMGNTIYF.